One sample yielded the 19 T cell receptor beta chains listed below, sequenced in a study of T cells in Graves' hyperthyroidism and ophthalmopathy. Amplification of TCR beta CDR3 regions used RNA as the template. The primer set for the first-round RT-PCR of the TCR CDR3 was HTBI. MiXCR, applied by TCRdb to the multiplex PCR reads, yields one record per CDR3 protein. The repertoire has hundreds of thousands of distinct CDR3 sequences, approximately 15% of them found once; the top ten carry about 4%. Sequences were obtained from blood. Receptor source: a woman aged 40 to 50 with Graves' ophthalmopathy.

The chain recombines TRBV4-3 with TRBJ2-7; 8 bases fit TRBD1. Per germline, CDR1 LGHNA and CDR2 YSLEER. The CDR3 is made up of 15 amino acids. Trimming removed 1 base from V and 4 bases from J; junction bases left unmatched: 6. CDR3: CASSQVWTGSYEQYF. For the CDR3, the DNA is TGCGCCAGCAGCCAAGTTTGGACAGGGTCTTACGAGCAGTACTTC.

This clonotype was counted many times. The V call is TRBV6-2 or TRBV6-3, the J call TRBJ2-5; D might be TRBD2 (6 bases). V lost 5 bases, J lost 2 bases, and 12 bases lay in between. From germline, CDR1 is MNHEY and CDR2 SVGEGT. This CDR3 has 14 amino acids. CDR3 residues: CASSSSGGQETQYF. The CDR3 DNA reads as TGTGCCAGCAGTAGTAGCGGAGGACAAGAGACCCAGTACTTC.

This clonotype appeared many times. The chain couples TRBV12-3 or TRBV12-4 to TRBJ2-7; a weak D match, TRBD1 (6 bases). V lost 7 bases and J 5 bases, leaving 18 bases between the germline ends. This CDR3 contains 14 residues. This chain's CDR3 is CASTLSGGIDEQYF. The CDR3 bases are TGTGCCAGCACCCTTTCTGGGGGCATCGACGAGCAGTACTTC.

This clonotype has at least ten counts. The chain has TRBV20-1 and TRBJ2-5, with no clear D. V was clipped by 3 bases and J by 7 bases, with 9 bases between them. CDR3 length: 11 residues. Germline V gene sequence: CDR1 DFQATT, CDR2 SNEGSKA (reference sequence). CDR3 protein: CSARTWRTQYF. In DNA form, the CDR3 reads TGCAGTGCTAGGACTTGGCGGACCCAGTACTTC.

The chain is built from TRBV20-1 and TRBJ2-5; 7 bases line up with TRBD1. CDR1 and CDR2 from the germline V gene are DFQATT and SNEGSKA (reference sequence). The CDR3 covers 13 residues. The trim removed 4 bases at V and 1 base at J, leaving 3 bases unmatched. The CDR3: CSATGQLQETQYF. CDR3 DNA sequence: TGCAGTGCTACGGGACAGCTCCAAGAGACCCAGTACTTC.

Many counts were recorded for this clonotype. This sequence joins TRBV11-3 and TRBJ2-5; 13 nucleotides line up with TRBD2. Losses at the gene ends were 4 bases for V and 4 bases for J; bases not matched to a gene: 6. This CDR3 is 16 amino acids long. The germline CDR1 and CDR2 sequences are SGHNT and YENEEA. CDR3: CASSSWTSGSRETQYF. CDR3 in DNA: TGTGCCAGCAGCTCATGGACTAGCGGGAGTCGAGAGACCCAGTACTTC. Together with reference TRBV11-3 and TRBJ2-5, the CDR3 gives the full variable domain: EAGVVQSPRYKIIEKKQPVAFWCNPISGHNTLYWYLQNLGQGPELLIRYENEEAVDDSQLPKDRFSAERLKGVDSTLKIQPAELGDSAVYLCASSSWTSGSRETQYFGPGTRLLVL.

At least ten counts were recorded for this clonotype. This chain joins TRBV6-1 and TRBJ1-2; 7 bases align to TRBD1. This CDR3 has 15 amino acids. V lost 8 bases, J lost 0 bases, and 9 bases stayed unmatched. The germline V gene has CDR1 MNHNS and CDR2 SASEGT. CDR3 DNA sequence: TGTGCCAGCGGAGACAGGGAGGAGGCTAACTATGGCTACACCTTC. It is translated as CASGDREEANYGYTF.

This clonotype came up a few times. The chain carries TRBV6-2 or TRBV6-3 and TRBJ1-1, with 9 bases that match TRBD1. Germline lookup yields CDR1 MNHEY and CDR2 SVGEGT. Losses at the gene ends were 2 bases for V and 4 bases for J; bases not matched to a gene: 8. This CDR3 is built from 16 residues. The CDR3 DNA reads TGTGCCAGCAGTTACCGACAGGGGGGAACGAGCACTGAAGCTTTCTTT. It encodes CASSYRQGGTSTEAFF.

This clonotype has ten or more counts. The J gene is TRBJ2-4, the V gene TRBV28, with D tentatively TRBD1 (6 bases). With 7 bases removed from V and 6 bases from J, the gap between germline ends came to 13 bases. Germline CDR1 MDHEN, CDR2 SYDVKM. This CDR3 has 13 residues. The CDR3: CASTHRVRNIQYF. In DNA form, the CDR3 reads TGTGCCAGCACCCACAGGGTGAGAAACATTCAGTACTTC.

The chain joins TRBV12-3 or TRBV12-4 to TRBJ2-7, with 11 bases matching TRBD2. V gave up 5 bases and J gave up 1 base; unmatched junction bases: 7. The CDR3 contains 16 residues. DNA for the CDR3: TGTGCCAGCAGTCCCCTAGCGGGAGGACAATCCTACGAGCAGTACTTC. Translation: CASSPLAGGQSYEQYF.

This clonotype has a count of ten or more. The genes are TRBV20-1 and TRBJ1-1; 8 bases map to TRBD1. The V gene's germline CDR1 is DFQATT and CDR2 SNEGSKA (reference sequence). The junction had 4 bases not matched to a gene; V was cut back by 0 bases and J by 4 bases. The CDR3 runs 14 residues. Here the CDR3 reads CSARDYRGTTEAFF. In DNA, the CDR3 is TGCAGTGCTAGAGACTACAGGGGGACCACTGAAGCTTTCTTT.

This rearrangement joins TRBV7-2 to TRBJ2-5; TRBD2 aligns across 7 bases. Germline lookup yields CDR1 SGHTA and CDR2 FQGNSA. This CDR3 spans 13 amino acids. V lost 5 bases to trimming and J lost 11 bases; unmatched junction nucleotides: 11. Here the CDR3 reads CASSPGTSAPQYF. CDR3 coding DNA: TGTGCCAGCAGCCCGGGCACTAGCGCGCCTCAGTACTTC. The full variable domain, in which reference TRBV7-2 and TRBJ2-5 provide the parts outside the CDR3, is GAGVSQSPSNKVTEKGKDVELRCDPISGHTALYWYRQSLGQGLEFLIYFQGNSAPDKSGLPSDRFSAERTGGSVSTLTIQRTQQEDSAVYLCASSPGTSAPQYFGPGTRLLVL.

The sample holds a few counts of this clonotype. The chain recombines TRBV12-3 or TRBV12-4 with TRBJ2-7; no firm D call. V shed 10 bases and J shed 0 bases, with 22 bases lying between them. CDR3 size: 16 residues. As DNA, the CDR3 is TGTGCCACGCATAGGCCAGGTGGGCTCAGCTCCTACGAGCAGTACTTC. It codes for CATHRPGGLSSYEQYF.

The table lists this clonotype with many counts. The chain recombines TRBV20-1 with TRBJ2-2; 7 bases fit TRBD1. The CDR3 is 16 residues long. V trimming: 1 base; J trimming: 0 bases; junction bases outside the gene matches: 5. Germline assignment: CDR1 DFQATT and CDR2 SNEGSKA (reference sequence). This chain's CDR3 is CSARGTGATNTGELFF. The CDR3 DNA follows: TGCAGTGCTAGAGGAACAGGGGCAACGAACACCGGGGAGCTGTTTTTT.

This clonotype was observed at least ten times. The chain couples TRBV7-9 to TRBJ2-7, with a weak D call TRBD1 (6 bases). The CDR3 extends over 15 amino acids. Germline loops: CDR1 SEHNR, CDR2 FQNEAQ (reference sequence). Trimming pared 5 bases from V and 3 bases from J, leaving 17 bases between. The CDR3 nucleotides read TGTGCCAGCAGCCCTCCCGGGACAACGGTCTACGAGCAGTACTTC. This codes for CASSPPGTTVYEQYF.

This clonotype was seen many times. This chain links TRBV7-8 with TRBJ2-7; the D gene is possibly TRBD2 (6 bases). From germline, CDR1 is SGHVS and CDR2 FQNEAQ. The V gene lost 5 bases and the J gene lost 0 bases, with 23 bases spanning the gap. The CDR3 runs 18 residues. This CDR3 is CASSAGWGVAKSSYEQYF. The CDR3, as DNA: TGTGCCAGCAGCGCTGGTTGGGGGGTAGCGAAAAGCTCCTACGAGCAGTACTTC.

This clonotype was counted at least ten times. The J gene is TRBJ1-5, the V gene TRBV28; 8 bases match TRBD1. V was pared by 6 bases and J by 7 bases, with 8 bases of the junction left unmatched. The CDR3 contains 14 residues. The germline gives CDR1 MDHEN, CDR2 SYDVKM. The CDR3 here is CASSLTGEGQPQHF. The CDR3 coding sequence is TGTGCCAGCAGCCTGACAGGGGAGGGGCAGCCCCAGCATTTT.

This clonotype was recorded at least ten times. At one boundary the junction diverges from the germline segment, which might be a read error. The chain couples TRBV5-1 to TRBJ2-7; 7 nucleotides agree with TRBD2. This CDR3 comprises 15 residues. Germline V lookup: CDR1 SGHRS, CDR2 YFSETQ. The CDR3 loop reads CASSLAGTTTYEQYF. CDR3 DNA: TGTGCCAGCAGCTTGGCCGGGACTACAACCTACGAGCAGTACTTC.

This clonotype was observed at least ten times. The rearrangement uses TRBV12-3 or TRBV12-4 and TRBJ2-4; TRBD1 matches at 8 bases. V trimming: 4 bases; J trimming: 4 bases; junction bases outside the gene matches: 3. The length of the CDR3 is 14 residues. The CDR3 here is CASSSNRGKNIQYF. In DNA form, the CDR3 reads TGTGCCAGCAGTTCTAACAGGGGGAAAAACATTCAGTACTTC.